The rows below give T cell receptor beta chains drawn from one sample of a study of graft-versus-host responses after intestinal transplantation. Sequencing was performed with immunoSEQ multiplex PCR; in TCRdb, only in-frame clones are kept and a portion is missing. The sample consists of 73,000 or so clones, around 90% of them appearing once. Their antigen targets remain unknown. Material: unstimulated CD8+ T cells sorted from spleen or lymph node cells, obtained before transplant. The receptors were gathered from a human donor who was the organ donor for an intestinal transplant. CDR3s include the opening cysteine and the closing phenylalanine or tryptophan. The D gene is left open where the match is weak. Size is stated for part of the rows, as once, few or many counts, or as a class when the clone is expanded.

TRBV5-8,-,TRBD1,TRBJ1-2,CASSPIRTGNYGYTF,TGTGCCAGCAGCCCGATACGGACAGGGAACTATGGCTACACCTTC
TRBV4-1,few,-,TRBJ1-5,CASSMGDQPQHF,TGCGCCAGCAGCATGGGCGATCAGCCCCAGCATTTT
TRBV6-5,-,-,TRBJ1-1,CASSEGSKDAFF,TGTGCCAGCAGTGAGGGCAGCAAAGATGCTTTCTTT
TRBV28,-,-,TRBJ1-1,CASSLRGGGTEAFF,TGTGCCAGCAGTTTAAGGGGAGGAGGCACTGAAGCTTTCTTT
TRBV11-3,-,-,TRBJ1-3,CASSLDASSGNTIYF,TGTGCCAGCAGCTTGGATGCTAGCTCTGGAAACACCATATATTTT
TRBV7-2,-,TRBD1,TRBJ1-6,CASSPKDRSSYNSPLHF,TGTGCCAGCAGCCCCAAGGACAGGAGCTCCTATAATTCACCCCTCCACTTT
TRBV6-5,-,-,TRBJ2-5,CASSWGGAPQETQYF,TGTGCCAGCAGTTGGGGGGGGGCCCCACAAGAGACCCAGTACTTC
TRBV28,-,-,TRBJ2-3,CASSLAGQPGYTQYF,TGTGCCAGCAGTTTAGCGGGGCAGCCGGGTTATACGCAGTATTTT
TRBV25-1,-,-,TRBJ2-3,CASSGTGGGLTDTQYF,TGTGCCAGCAGTGGGACGGGCGGGGGCCTTACAGATACGCAGTATTTT
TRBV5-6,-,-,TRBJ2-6,CASSLGYSGANVLTF,TGTGCCAGCAGCCTCGGGTACTCCGGGGCCAACGTCCTGACTTTC
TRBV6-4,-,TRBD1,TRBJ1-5,CASSDVSGTGRFFLGNQPQHF,TGTGCCAGCAGTGACGTCTCCGGGACAGGGAGATTTTTCCTTGGGAATCAGCCCCAGCATTTT
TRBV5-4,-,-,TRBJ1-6,CASSFTRNSPLHF,TGTGCCAGCAGCTTTACTCGGAATTCACCCCTCCACTTT
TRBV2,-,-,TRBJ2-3,CASLSDGITDTQYF,TGTGCCAGCCTTTCAGACGGGATCACAGATACGCAGTATTTT
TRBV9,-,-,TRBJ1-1,CASSVDHRDTEAFF,TGTGCCAGCAGCGTAGACCACAGGGACACTGAAGCTTTCTTT
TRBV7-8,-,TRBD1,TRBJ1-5,CASSLPRALGDRGYQPQHF,TGTGCCAGCAGCTTACCAAGGGCTCTGGGGGACAGGGGTTACCAGCCCCAGCATTTT
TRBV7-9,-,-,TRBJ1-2,CASREAGADGYTF,TGTGCCAGCAGGGAAGCAGGGGCTGATGGCTACACCTTC
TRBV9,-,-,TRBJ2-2,CASSVEGLAELFF,TGTGCCAGCAGCGTAGAGGGACTCGCGGAGCTGTTTTTT
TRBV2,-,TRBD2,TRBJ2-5,CASSGGVLAAIDQETQYF,TGTGCCAGCAGTGGTGGAGTACTAGCGGCCATCGACCAAGAGACCCAGTACTTC
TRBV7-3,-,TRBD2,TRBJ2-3,CASSLWGGVLPSTDTQYF,TGTGCCAGCAGCTTATGGGGGGGTGTTCTTCCTAGCACAGATACGCAGTATTTT
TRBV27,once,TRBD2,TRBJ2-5,CASSLSPGLASQETQYF,TGTGCCAGCAGCCTGTCCCCGGGACTAGCCAGCCAAGAGACCCAGTACTTC
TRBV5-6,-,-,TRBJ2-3,CASSLGQVYTDTQYF,TGTGCCAGCAGCTTGGGACAGGTCTACACAGATACGCAGTATTTT
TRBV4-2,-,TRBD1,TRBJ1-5,CASSQDQDRGGQPQHF,TGTGCCAGCAGCCAAGATCAGGACAGGGGCGGACAGCCCCAGCATTTT
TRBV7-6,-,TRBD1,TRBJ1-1,CASSSLVAGGSEAFF,TGTGCCAGCAGCTCCCTTGTGGCAGGGGGCTCTGAAGCTTTCTTT